Listed below are T cell receptor beta chains from one sample, sequenced in a study of technical replicates of blood from several donors. Measured with immunoSEQ multiplex PCR; TCRdb has only the in-frame clones, and not every one. The table has some 77,000 clones, around 90% seen once. The sequenced material came from T cells isolated from PBMCs. These receptors originate from a human donor in good health. Both conserved end residues are part of each CDR3. The D gene is left open where the match is weak. Clone size, where shown, is once, few, many, or a class for clones that have expanded.

J: TRBJ2-7; size: NA; V: TRBV19; D: NA; CDR3: CASSIPGQTYEQYF; DNA: TGTGCCAGTAGTATACCGGGACAAACCTACGAGCAGTACTTC
J: TRBJ1-5; size: NA; V: TRBV19; D: TRBD1; CDR3: CASMKWWDRGNQPQHF; DNA: TGTGCCAGTATGAAATGGTGGGACAGGGGTAATCAGCCCCAGCATTTT
J: TRBJ1-2; size: NA; V: TRBV20-1; D: TRBD1; CDR3: CSAGTGYGYTF; DNA: TGCAGTGCCGGGACAGGGTATGGCTACACCTTC
J: TRBJ2-6; size: NA; V: TRBV27; D: NA; CDR3: CASSYSGANVLTF; DNA: TGTGCCAGCAGCTACTCTGGGGCCAACGTCCTGACTTTC
J: TRBJ2-1; size: NA; V: TRBV11-3; D: TRBD2; CDR3: CASSFGGSYNEQFF; DNA: TGTGCCAGCAGCTTCGGGGGGTCCTACAATGAGCAGTTCTTC
J: TRBJ2-5; size: NA; V: TRBV6-6; D: TRBD2; CDR3: CASSYSGGAGETQYF; DNA: TGTGCCAGCAGTTACTCCGGGGGGGCAGGGGAGACCCAGTACTTC
J: TRBJ2-2; size: NA; V: TRBV9; D: TRBD2; CDR3: CASSPRLAGGGTGELFF; DNA: TGTGCCAGCAGCCCCCGCCTAGCGGGAGGAGGCACCGGGGAGCTGTTTTTT
J: TRBJ1-2; size: NA; V: TRBV30; D: NA; CDR3: CAWSVSGPEGYTF; DNA: TGTGCCTGGAGTGTATCAGGGCCGGAAGGCTACACCTTC
J: TRBJ2-1; size: few; V: TRBV28; D: TRBD2; CDR3: CASKGVAGYYNEQFF; DNA: TGTGCCTCAAAGGGGGTAGCGGGATACTACAATGAGCAGTTCTTC
J: TRBJ1-1; size: few; V: TRBV29-1; D: NA; CDR3: CSVELVGEDVAFF; DNA: TGCAGCGTTGAATTAGTAGGGGAGGATGTAGCTTTCTTT
J: TRBJ1-1; size: NA; V: TRBV6-6; D: TRBD1; CDR3: CASSARTGGNTEAFF; DNA: TGTGCCAGCAGTGCTCGGACAGGAGGGAACACTGAAGCTTTCTTT
J: TRBJ1-4; size: few; V: TRBV9; D: TRBD1; CDR3: CASSPHLQGGEKLFF; DNA: TGTGCCAGCAGCCCGCATCTACAGGGGGGAGAAAAACTGTTTTTT
J: TRBJ2-1; size: NA; V: TRBV4-3; D: NA; CDR3: CASSQGAVHEQFF; DNA: TGCGCTAGCAGCCAAGGAGCGGTACATGAGCAGTTCTTC
J: TRBJ1-4; size: NA; V: TRBV9; D: TRBD1; CDR3: CASSVEGAANEKLFF; DNA: TGTGCCAGCAGCGTAGAGGGGGCCGCTAATGAAAAACTGTTTTTT
J: TRBJ2-1; size: NA; V: TRBV7-8; D: NA; CDR3: CASSSISRGSSYNEQFF; DNA: TGTGCCAGCAGCTCGATCTCGAGGGGGAGCTCCTACAATGAGCAGTTCTTC
J: TRBJ1-2; size: NA; V: TRBV5-6; D: TRBD1; CDR3: CASRGTGYGYTF; DNA: TGTGCCAGCAGGGGGACAGGCTATGGCTACACCTTC
J: TRBJ2-1; size: NA; V: TRBV19; D: NA; CDR3: CASSIRRDSYNEQFF; DNA: TGTGCCAGTAGTATTCGGCGGGACTCCTACAATGAGCAGTTCTTC